The T cell receptor (beta chain) described here comes from a study of identical twins (dated by TCRdb to between 2015 and 2016). Some background on the complete study: The study deep-sequenced TCR alpha and beta repertoires from monozygotic twins, unrelated adults of various ages and cord blood to test whether fetal clonotypes persist. To rule out contamination, replicate twin experiments were performed at different times with different library preparation protocols. What the work shows at the level of the full study, not this receptor alone: Excess twin sharing in beta out-of-frame sequences was weaker because fewer shared sequences lowered the signal-to-noise ratio. Compared with coincidental sharing between unrelated individuals, out-of-frame TCR alpha sequences shared between twins had an excess of sequences with low generation probability. Invariant T cells such as MAIT and iNKT could partly confound zero-insertion analyses, though diverse VJ usage argued against this for most clonotypes. In monozygotic twins, recombination models systematically underestimated out-of-frame TCR alpha sharing, but the models matched the sharing seen between unrelated individuals. Because the same donors could not be followed over many years, conclusions were based on cross-sectional statistical analysis. Abundant cord blood beta clonotypes had fewer insertions, young adult naive repertoires showed a similar but weaker trend, and memory repertoires showed no such trend.

This clonotype was counted a few times. Its binding antigen is unknown. No much larger clone is present one base from it, and per-base qualities are unavailable. CDR1 and CDR2 (SGHRS, YFSETQ) derive from the germline V gene. The cysteine opens and the phenylalanine closes a CDR3 of 15 amino acids. CDR3 DNA is the only sequence kept; it has 45 bases, read in frame from the first base. V loses 1 base, J loses 10 bases, and the germline ends lie 15 bases apart. Only healthy Caucasian donors were included. Three pairs of female monozygotic twins, all aged roughly 18 to 30 years, made up the twin cohort. The RNA used for TCR libraries was isolated from peripheral blood mononuclear cells. Libraries came from 5' RACE. The data were produced on an Illumina HiSeq 2000. A universal primer binding site was introduced by template switching, and a unique molecular identifier was present in the final cDNA, enabling accurate counting of TCR cDNA molecules. Specific primers in the conserved constant-segment region were used to synthesize first-strand cDNA for the TCR alpha and beta chains. Each cDNA library was double barcoded, with a SMART-Mk sample barcode plus Illumina barcodes, to control for contamination. Two successive PCR steps introduced TruSeq adapter sequences along with Illumina sample barcodes. Sequencing of the TCR alpha and beta cDNA libraries was done on the Illumina HiSeq platform using custom primers. In the source study's methods: Unique molecular identifiers were extracted from raw reads with MiGEC, and CDR3 positions were determined with MiXCR. Recombination models were inferred per individual with the repgenHMM and IGoR tools using an EM algorithm. The analysis of shared clonotypes was done with the tcR package in R, with sharing normalized by the product of cloneset sizes. Out-of-frame nonproductive sequences were analyzed to study raw recombination free of thymic and clonal selection effects. TCRdb cleaned the public reads at Q25 with fastp, built clones with MiXCR and kept in-frame beta chains. Every CDR3 protein is listed once, alongside the most common genes and DNA of its rows. TCRdb assigned the V and J calls; the authors' analysis was not used. Counted in this sample were under 1 million distinct CDR3 sequences; 10% to 15% of them appeared once. Around 1.5% of the sample belongs to the ten largest clones.

These data were likewise used in another study, on yellow fever vaccine responses in identical twins. According to the second study: The authors reported that the T cell response to vaccination in identical twins appeared partly convergent and partly personalized. The study precisely tracked vaccine-responding T cell clones in identical twins.

The specimen sequenced was PBMCs. The V and J segments used are TRBV5-1 and TRBJ1-6; a tentative D call is TRBD1 (6 bases match). This receptor was identified in a woman aged 18 to 35 in good health. Read as DNA, the sequence is TGCGCCAGCAGCTTGATTGGCAGGGGTACCTCACCCCTCCACTTT. The translation is CASSLIGRGTSPLHF.